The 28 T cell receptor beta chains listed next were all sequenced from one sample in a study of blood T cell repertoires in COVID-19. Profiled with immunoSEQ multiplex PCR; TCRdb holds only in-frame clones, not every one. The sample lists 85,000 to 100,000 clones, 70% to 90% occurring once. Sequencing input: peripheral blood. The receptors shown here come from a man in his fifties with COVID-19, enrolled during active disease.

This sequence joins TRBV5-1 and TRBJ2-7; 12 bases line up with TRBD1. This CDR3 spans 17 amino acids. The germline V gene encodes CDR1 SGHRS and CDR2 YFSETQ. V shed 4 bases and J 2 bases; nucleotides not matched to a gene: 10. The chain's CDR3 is CASSRGTGGRTTYEQYF. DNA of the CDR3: TGCGCCAGCAGCAGGGGGACAGGGGGCAGGACCACCTACGAGCAGTACTTC.

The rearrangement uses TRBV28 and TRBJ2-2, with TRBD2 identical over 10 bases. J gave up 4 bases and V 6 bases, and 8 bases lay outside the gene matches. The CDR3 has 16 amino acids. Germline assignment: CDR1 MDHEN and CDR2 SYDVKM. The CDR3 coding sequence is TGTGCCAGCAGCTTACTAGCGGGGACCCCCACCGGGGAGCTGTTTTTT. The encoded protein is CASSLLAGTPTGELFF.

The CDR3 bases are TGCGCCAGCAGCCAAGGGCTCCTACTAGATCAGCCCCAGCATTTT. Translating gives CASSQGLLLDQPQHF. The rearrangement links TRBV4-1 to TRBJ1-5; D unclear. CDR1 and CDR2 from the germline V gene are MGHRA and YSYEKL. V lost 1 base and J lost 5, with 12 bases in between. CDR3 length: 15 amino acids.

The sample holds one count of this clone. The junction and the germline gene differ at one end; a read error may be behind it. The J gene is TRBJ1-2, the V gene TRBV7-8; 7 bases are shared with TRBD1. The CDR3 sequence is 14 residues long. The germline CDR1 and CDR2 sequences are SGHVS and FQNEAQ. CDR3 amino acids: CASNLQGTDYGYTF. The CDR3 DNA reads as TGTGCCAGCAACTTACAGGGGACAGACTATGGCTACACCTTC.

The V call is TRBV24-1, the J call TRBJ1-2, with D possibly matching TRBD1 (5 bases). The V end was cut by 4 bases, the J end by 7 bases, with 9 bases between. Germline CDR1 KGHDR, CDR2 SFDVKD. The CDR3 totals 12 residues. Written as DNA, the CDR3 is TGTGCCACCAGTGAATTCCAGGGTGGCTACACCTTC. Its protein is CATSEFQGGYTF.

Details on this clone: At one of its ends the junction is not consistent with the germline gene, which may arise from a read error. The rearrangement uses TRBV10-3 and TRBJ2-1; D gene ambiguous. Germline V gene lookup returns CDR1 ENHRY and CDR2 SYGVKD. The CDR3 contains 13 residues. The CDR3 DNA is TGTGCCACCAGTGAGTCGACGAGCGATGAGCAGTTCTTC. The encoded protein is CATSESTSDEQFF.

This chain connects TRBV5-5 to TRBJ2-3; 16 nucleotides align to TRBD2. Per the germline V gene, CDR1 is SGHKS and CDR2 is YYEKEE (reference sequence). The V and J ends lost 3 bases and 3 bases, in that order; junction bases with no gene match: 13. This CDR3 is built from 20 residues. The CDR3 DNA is TGTGCCAGCAGCTGGGGCGGACCGGGACTAGCGGGGGGGCGTACAGATACGCAGTATTTT. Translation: CASSWGGPGLAGGRTDTQYF.

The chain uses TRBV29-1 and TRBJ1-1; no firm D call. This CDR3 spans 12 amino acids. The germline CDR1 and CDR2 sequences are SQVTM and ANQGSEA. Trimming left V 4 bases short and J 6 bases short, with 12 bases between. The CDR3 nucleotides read TGCAGCGTTGTCCTTGGGGAGGCTGAAGCTTTCTTT. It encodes CSVVLGEAEAFF. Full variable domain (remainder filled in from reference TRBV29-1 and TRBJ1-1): SAVISQKPSRDICQRGTSLTIQCQVDSQVTMMFWYRQQPGQSLTLIATANQGSEATYESGFVIDKFPISRPNLTFSTLTVSNMSPEDSSIYLCSVVLGEAEAFFGQGTRLTVV.

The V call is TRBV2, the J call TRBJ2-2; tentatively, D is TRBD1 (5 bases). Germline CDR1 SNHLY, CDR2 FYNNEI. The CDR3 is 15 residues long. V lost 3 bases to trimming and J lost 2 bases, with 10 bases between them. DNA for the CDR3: TGTGCCAGCAGTGAGGGCAGGGCTAACACCGGGGAGCTGTTTTTT. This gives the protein CASSEGRANTGELFF.

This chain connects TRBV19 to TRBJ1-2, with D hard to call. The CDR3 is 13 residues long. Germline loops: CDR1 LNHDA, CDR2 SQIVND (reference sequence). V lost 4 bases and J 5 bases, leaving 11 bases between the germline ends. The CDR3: CASSTGIEYGYTF. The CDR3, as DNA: TGTGCCAGTAGTACGGGAATAGAGTATGGCTACACCTTC.

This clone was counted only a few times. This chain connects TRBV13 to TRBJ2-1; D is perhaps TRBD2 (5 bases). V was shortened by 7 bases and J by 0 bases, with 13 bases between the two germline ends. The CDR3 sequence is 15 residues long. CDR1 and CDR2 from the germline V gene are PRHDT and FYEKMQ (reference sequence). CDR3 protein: CASIATGSSYNEQFF. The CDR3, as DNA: TGTGCCAGCATTGCGACGGGGAGCTCCTACAATGAGCAGTTCTTC.

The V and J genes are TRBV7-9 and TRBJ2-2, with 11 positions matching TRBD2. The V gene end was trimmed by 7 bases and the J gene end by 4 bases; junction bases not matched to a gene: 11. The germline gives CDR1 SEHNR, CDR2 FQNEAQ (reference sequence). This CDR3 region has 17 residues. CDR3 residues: CASTSDLAGGSTGELFF. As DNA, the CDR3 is TGTGCCAGCACAAGCGACCTAGCGGGGGGAAGCACCGGGGAGCTGTTTTTT. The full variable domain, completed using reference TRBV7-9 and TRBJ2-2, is DTGVSQNPRHKITKRGQNVTFRCDPISEHNRLYWYRQTLGQGPEFLTYFQNEAQLEKSRLLSDRFSAERPKGSFSTLEIQRTEQGDSAMYLCASTSDLAGGSTGELFFGEGSRLTVL.

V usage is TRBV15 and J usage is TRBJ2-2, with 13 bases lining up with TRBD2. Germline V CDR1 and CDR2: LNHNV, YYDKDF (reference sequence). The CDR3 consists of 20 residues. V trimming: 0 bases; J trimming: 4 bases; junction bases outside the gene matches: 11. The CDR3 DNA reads TGTGCCACCAGCAGAGAATTGGGGACTAGCGGGGTTGGGGTCACCGGGGAGCTGTTTTTT. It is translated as CATSRELGTSGVGVTGELFF.

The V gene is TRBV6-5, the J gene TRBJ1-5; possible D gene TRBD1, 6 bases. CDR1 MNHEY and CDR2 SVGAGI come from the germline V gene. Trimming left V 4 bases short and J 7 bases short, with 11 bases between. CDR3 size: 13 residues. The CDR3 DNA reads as TGTGCCAGCAGTTTGGACAGTCGGCAGCCCCAGCATTTT. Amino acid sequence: CASSLDSRQPQHF.

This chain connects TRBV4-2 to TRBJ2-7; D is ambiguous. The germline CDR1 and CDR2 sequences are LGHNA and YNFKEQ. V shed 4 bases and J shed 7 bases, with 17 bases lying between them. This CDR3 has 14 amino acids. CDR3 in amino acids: CASSPRSPSWEQYF. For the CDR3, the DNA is TGTGCCAGCAGCCCCCGATCGCCTAGTTGGGAGCAGTACTTC.

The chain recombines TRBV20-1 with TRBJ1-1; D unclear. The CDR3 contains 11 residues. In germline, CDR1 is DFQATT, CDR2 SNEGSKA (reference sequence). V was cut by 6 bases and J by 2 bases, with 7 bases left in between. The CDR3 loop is CSAEGNTEAFF. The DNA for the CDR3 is TGCAGTGCCGAGGGAAACACTGAAGCTTTCTTT.

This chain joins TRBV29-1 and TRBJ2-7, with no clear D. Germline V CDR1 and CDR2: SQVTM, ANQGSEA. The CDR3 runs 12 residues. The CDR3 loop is CAALISPYEQYF. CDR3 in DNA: TGCGCTGCACTTATCTCCCCTTACGAGCAGTACTTC.

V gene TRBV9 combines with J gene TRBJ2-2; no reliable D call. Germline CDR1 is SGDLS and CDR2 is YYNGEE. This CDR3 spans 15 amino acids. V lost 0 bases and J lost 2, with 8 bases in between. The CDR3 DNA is TGTGCCAGCAGCGTAGCACGGGTAAACACCGGGGAGCTGTTTTTT. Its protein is CASSVARVNTGELFF.

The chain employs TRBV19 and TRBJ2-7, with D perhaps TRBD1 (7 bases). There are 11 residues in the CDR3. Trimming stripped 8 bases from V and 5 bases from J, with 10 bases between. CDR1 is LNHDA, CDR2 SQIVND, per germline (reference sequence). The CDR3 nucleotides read TGTGCCAGTGGAGGGGGCCACGAGCAGTACTTC. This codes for CASGGGHEQYF.

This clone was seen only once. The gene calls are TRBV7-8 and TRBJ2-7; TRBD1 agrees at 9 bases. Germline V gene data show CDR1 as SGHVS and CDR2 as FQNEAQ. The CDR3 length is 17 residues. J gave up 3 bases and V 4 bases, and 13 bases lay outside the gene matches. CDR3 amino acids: CASSSQGTGHYVYEQYF. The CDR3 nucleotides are TGTGCCAGCAGCTCGCAAGGGACAGGGCATTACGTCTACGAGCAGTACTTC.

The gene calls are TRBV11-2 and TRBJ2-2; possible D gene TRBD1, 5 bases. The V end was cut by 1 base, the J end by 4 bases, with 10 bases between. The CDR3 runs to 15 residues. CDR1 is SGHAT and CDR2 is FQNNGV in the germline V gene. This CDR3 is CASSLVQGFTGELFF. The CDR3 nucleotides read TGTGCCAGCAGCTTAGTTCAGGGTTTCACCGGGGAGCTGTTTTTT.

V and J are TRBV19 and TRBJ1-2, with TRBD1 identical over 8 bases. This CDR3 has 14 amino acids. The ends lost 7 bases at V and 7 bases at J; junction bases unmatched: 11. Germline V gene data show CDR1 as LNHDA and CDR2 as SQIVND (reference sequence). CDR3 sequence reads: CASNQGAAAFGYTF. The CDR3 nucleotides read TGTGCCAGTAATCAGGGGGCGGCCGCCTTTGGCTACACCTTC.

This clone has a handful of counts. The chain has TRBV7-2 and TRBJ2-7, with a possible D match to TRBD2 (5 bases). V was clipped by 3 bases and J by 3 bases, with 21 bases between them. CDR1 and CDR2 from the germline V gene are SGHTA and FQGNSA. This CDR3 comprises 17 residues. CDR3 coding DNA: TGTGCCAGCAGCTTTCGGGTTGCTTCAAGTCGGGACTACGAGCAGTACTTC. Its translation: CASSFRVASSRDYEQYF.

CDR3 coding DNA: TGTGCCAGCAGAAACTATCGACAGGCCTATGGCTACACCTTC. Encoded protein: CASRNYRQAYGYTF. V usage is TRBV11-2 and J usage is TRBJ1-2, with D possibly being TRBD1 (6 bases). Germline-derived CDR1 and CDR2 are SGHAT and FQNNGV. Trimming removed 6 bases at V and 4 bases at J, with 15 bases between. This CDR3 spans 14 amino acids.

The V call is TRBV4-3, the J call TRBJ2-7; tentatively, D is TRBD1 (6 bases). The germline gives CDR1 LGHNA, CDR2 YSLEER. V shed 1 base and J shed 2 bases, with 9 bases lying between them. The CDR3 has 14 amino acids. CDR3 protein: CASSQVRGTYEQYF. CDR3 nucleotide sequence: TGCGCCAGCAGCCAAGTCAGGGGTACCTACGAGCAGTACTTC.

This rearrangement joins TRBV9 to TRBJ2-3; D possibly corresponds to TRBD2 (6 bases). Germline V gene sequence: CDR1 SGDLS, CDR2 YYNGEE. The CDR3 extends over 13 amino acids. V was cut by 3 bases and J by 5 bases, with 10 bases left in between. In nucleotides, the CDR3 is TGTGCCAGCAGCGGCGGGGTGCGAGATACGCAGTATTTT. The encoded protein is CASSGGVRDTQYF.

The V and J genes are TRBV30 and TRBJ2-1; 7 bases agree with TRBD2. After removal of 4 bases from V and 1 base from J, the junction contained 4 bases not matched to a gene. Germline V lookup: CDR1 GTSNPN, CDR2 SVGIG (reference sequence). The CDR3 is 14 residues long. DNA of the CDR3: TGTGCCTGGAACCTGGGGGGGTCCTACAATGAGCAGTTCTTC. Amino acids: CAWNLGGSYNEQFF.

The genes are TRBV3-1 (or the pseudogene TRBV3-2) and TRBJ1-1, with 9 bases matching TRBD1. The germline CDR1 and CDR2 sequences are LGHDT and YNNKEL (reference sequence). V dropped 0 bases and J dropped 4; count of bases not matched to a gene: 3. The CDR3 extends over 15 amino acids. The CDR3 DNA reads TGTGCCAGCAGCCAAGATTGGACAGGGGCCACTGAAGCTTTCTTT. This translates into CASSQDWTGATEAFF.